This T cell receptor (beta chain) was recorded in a study of memory CD4+ T cells and cytomegalovirus serostatus. The sort gate was single viable CD3+CD4+CD8-CD45RO+ cells for memory CD4+ T cells. Total CD4+ T cells were enriched by CD4 positive selection. Method: immunoSEQ multiplex PCR; TCRdb's copy keeps in-frame clones and lacks some. The sample has roughly 56,000 clones; roughly 80% are singletons. With 0 bases clipped from V and 4 bases from J, the junction kept 2 bases outside the gene matches. The CDR3 contains 15 residues. Germline V lookup: CDR1 ENHRY, CDR2 SYGVKD. A note on this clone: Its antigen remains unidentified.

Study results and caveats: Each of approximately 61 CMV-associated TCRbeta sequences occurred in one to five individuals.

The chain joins TRBV10-3 to TRBJ2-2, with 7 bases lining up with TRBD2. Sample: memory CD4+ T cells from blood. The receptor's source is an adult in good health and CMV-seronegative. CDR3 nucleotide sequence: TGTGCCATCAGTGAGTCGCGGGGGAGCACCGGGGAGCTGTTTTTT. This encodes CAISESRGSTGELFF.